This T cell receptor beta chain was found in a study of metastatic and nonmetastatic thyroid tumors. In the study overall: Repertoire data that came from the blood and tumor or nodule tissue of malignant and benign thyroid patients were compared.

TCRdb reanalyzed the PCR reads via MiXCR. The sample shows under 15,000 clones, over 20% of them seen only once. This clone came up many times. Its matching antigen is unknown. Study conclusions and caveats: Malignant tumors reportedly showed significantly higher TCR beta diversity than benign nodules in both blood and tumor.

Each patient went into thyroid surgery without having received any treatment. The CDR3 has 12 amino acids. V dropped 4 bases and J dropped 12 bases, with 16 bases sitting between them. CDR1 is SGHNT and CDR2 is YYREEE in the germline V gene (reference sequence). The chain couples TRBV5-4 to TRBJ1-2, with D perhaps matching TRBD1 (5 bases). Material: adjacent normal tissue. The TCR was taken from a female donor with papillary thyroid cancer or a benign thyroid nodule (not recorded which). Some clones in this sample may be carry-over from other donors' samples. CDR3 nucleotides: TGTGCCAGCAGCCTAGCGGGACGGAAAAACACCTTC. Translation: CASSLAGRKNTF.